This TCR beta chain stems from a study of T cells in Graves' hyperthyroidism and ophthalmopathy (dated by TCRdb to between 2017 and 2020). About the study as a whole: Peripheral blood samples were taken at initial diagnosis, before any treatment was given. To identify TCR V-J signatures that set the groups apart, the researchers used a discovery cohort of roughly 100 patients, made up of 40 to 45 with Graves' ophthalmopathy and 57 with stable Graves' hyperthyroidism. Prospective prediction of ophthalmopathy was tested in an independent validation cohort of 18 to 20 hyperthyroidism patients and approximately 17 patients who later progressed to ophthalmopathy. For training and testing, the 80 to 100 patients in the discovery cohort were randomly divided in a 7:3 ratio. In addition, the study compared T-cell repertoires in thyroid tissue and in blood from roughly six Graves' hyperthyroidism patients. Following sampling, methimazole starting at 30 mg daily was given to hyperthyroidism patients, and high-dose intravenous methylprednisolone was given to ophthalmopathy patients. The paper reports TCR Vbeta CDR3 sequencing of 135 peripheral blood samples: approximately 41 ophthalmopathy, about 75 hyperthyroidism and approximately 17 progressor patients. What the research found in general, with its limitations: Blood samples also contained most of the expanded thyroid clonotypes (frequency above 0.001), which suggests that blood repertoires may reflect thyroid immune responses. No statistical method was used to set the sample size in advance, and investigators knew the group allocation. A 13 V-J signature model separated ophthalmopathy from stable hyperthyroidism, with approximately 86% sensitivity and roughly 81% specificity in cross-validation and 80%/75% in testing. In validation, progression to ophthalmopathy was predicted by the model with more than 65% sensitivity and 72.22% specificity, a median of approximately 6.5 months before onset.

Ophthalmopathy patients had moderately to severely active disease, with a Clinical Activity Score of 3 or more, a NOSPECS grade of 4 or more, and a disease duration of less than 3 months. Exclusion was applied to patients with uncontrolled infections, other autoimmune diseases, pregnancy or lactation. Diagnoses were based on clinical symptoms, serum thyroxine and TRAb, thyroid ultrasound and orbital computed tomography. PBMCs were isolated from about 10 ml of fresh peripheral blood by Ficoll-Paque density gradient centrifugation. Total RNA was extracted using Trizol reagent, and RNA quality was assessed on an Agilent 2100 Bioanalyzer. The TCR beta CDR3 regions were amplified from the RNA transcripts. The first round of RT-PCR for the TCR CDR3 was performed with the HTBI primer set and the Qiagen OneStep RT-PCR kit. The libraries were constructed in a second round of multiplex PCR and then size-selected and purified. The libraries were sequenced on an Illumina HiSeq2000 using paired-end 100 bp reads. The original methods were these. Raw data were processed with SOAPnuke, discarding reads with adapters, uncalled bases, mean Phred below 15, or no exact constant-primer or identifier match. High-quality paired reads were merged using COPE v1.2.5, and each unique nucleotide sequence was defined as a clonotype. Clonotypes were aligned to IMGT TRBV, TRBD and TRBJ reference segments using MiTCR v1.1. The analysis included only V-J combinations with a frequency above 0.0001, which together covered 98% to 99.2% of the repertoires. A TCS score was defined as the ratio of F50 (clonal expansion) to E x V (chaos), with BLOSUM62-based TCRdist applied between CDR3 peptides within each V-J. Welch's t-statistics and random forest reduced around 510 V-J features to 13, which were used in a naive Bayes classifier (R e1071). The public reads were reprocessed in TCRdb via fastp at Q25 and MiXCR, keeping in-frame beta chains. CDR3 protein duplicates are merged, each entry listing the most common genes and DNA. V and J calls and clone size were set by TCRdb, not the authors. Counted in this sample were 640,000 or so distinct CDR3 sequences; 12% to 15% of them appeared once. The top ten hold 7% to 9% of the sample.

Trimming leaves V shorter by 1 base and J shorter by 8 bases, with the junction holding 18 bases beyond the gene matches. From a lookup of the germline V gene, CDR1 and CDR2 are SGHRS and YFSETQ. The cysteine opens and the phenylalanine closes a CDR3 of 18 amino acids. The read is trimmed to its CDR3 DNA, 54 bases read in frame from base 1. This clonotype was observed at least ten times. The antigen it recognizes is unknown. The record has no base qualities; no much larger clone is one base away. Sample: blood. The clonotype originates from a woman aged 18-29 years with Graves' ophthalmopathy. The rearrangement joined TRBV5-1 to TRBJ1-3, and 7 bases in between align with TRBD1. CDR3 region: CASSLRPGTAVRLDTIYF. Here is the DNA: TGCGCCAGCAGCTTGCGACCGGGGACAGCGGTAAGGTTGGACACCATATATTTT.